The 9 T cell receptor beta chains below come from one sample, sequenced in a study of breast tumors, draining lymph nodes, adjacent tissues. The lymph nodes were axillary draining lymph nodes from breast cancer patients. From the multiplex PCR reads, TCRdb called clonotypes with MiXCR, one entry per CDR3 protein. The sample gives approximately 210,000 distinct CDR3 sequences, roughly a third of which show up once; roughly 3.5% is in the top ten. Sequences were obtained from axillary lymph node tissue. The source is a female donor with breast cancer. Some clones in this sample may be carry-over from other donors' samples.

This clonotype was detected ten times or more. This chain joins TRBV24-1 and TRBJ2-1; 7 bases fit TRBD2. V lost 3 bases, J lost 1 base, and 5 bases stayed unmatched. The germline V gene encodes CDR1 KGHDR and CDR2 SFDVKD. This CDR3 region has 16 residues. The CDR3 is CATSDPGLGSYNEQFF. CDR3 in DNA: TGTGCCACCAGTGATCCCGGACTAGGATCCTACAATGAGCAGTTCTTC.

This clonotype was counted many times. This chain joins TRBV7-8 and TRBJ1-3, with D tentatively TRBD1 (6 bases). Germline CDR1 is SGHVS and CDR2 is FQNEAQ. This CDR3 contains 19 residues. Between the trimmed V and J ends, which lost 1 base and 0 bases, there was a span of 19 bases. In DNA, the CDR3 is TGTGCCAGCAGCTTAGGTCTTGGGAGGGGGGTTAGCTCTGGAAACACCATATATTTT. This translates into CASSLGLGRGVSSGNTIYF.

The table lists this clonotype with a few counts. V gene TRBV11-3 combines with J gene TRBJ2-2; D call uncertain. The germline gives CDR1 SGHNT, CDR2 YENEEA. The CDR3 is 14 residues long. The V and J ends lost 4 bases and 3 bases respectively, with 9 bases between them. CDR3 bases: TGTGCCAGCAGCTCGCAGAGATACACCGGGGAGCTGTTTTTT. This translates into CASSSQRYTGELFF.

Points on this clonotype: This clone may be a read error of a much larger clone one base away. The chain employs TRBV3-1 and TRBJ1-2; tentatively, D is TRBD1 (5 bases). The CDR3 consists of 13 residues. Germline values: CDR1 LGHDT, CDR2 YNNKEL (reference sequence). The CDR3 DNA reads TGTGCCGGCAGCCAAGGCCCAGGGTATGGCTACACCTTC. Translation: CAGSQGPGYGYTF.

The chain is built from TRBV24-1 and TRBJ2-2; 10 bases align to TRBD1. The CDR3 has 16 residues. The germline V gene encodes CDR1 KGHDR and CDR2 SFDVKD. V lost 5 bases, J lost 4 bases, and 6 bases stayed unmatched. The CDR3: CATSGKRTGGTGELFF. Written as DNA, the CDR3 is TGTGCCACCAGTGGAAAGAGGACAGGGGGCACCGGGGAGCTGTTTTTT.

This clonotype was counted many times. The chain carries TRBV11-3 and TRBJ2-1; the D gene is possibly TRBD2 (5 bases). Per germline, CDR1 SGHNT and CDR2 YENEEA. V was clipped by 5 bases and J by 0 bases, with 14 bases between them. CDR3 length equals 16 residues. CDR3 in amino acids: CASSPGGSVSYNEQFF. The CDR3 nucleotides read TGTGCCAGCAGCCCCGGCGGGTCGGTCTCCTACAATGAGCAGTTCTTC.

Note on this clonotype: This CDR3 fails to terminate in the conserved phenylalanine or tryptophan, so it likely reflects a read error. CDR3 in DNA: TGTGCCAGCAGCCTCGGAGAGACCCAGTACCTC. Translated, it gives CASSLGETQYL. The rearrangement joins TRBV3-1 to TRBJ2-5; no clear D. V was trimmed by 4 bases and J by 4 bases, leaving 4 bases between them. The CDR3 sequence is 11 residues long. Germline V lookup: CDR1 LGHDT, CDR2 YNNKEL (reference sequence).

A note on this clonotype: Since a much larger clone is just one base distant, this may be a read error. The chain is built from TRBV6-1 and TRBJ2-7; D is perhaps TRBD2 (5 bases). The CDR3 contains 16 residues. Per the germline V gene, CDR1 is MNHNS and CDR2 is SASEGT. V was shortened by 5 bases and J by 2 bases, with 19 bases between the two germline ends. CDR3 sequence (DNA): TGTGCCAGCAGTCATGCGGTAGGAGGTGCAACCTACGAGCAGTACTTC. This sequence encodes CASSHAVGGATYEQYF.

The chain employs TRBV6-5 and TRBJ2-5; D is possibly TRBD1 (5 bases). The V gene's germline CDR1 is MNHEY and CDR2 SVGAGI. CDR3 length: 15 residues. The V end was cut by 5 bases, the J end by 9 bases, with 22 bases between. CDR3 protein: CASSLSQGKNQPQYF. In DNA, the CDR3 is TGTGCCAGCAGTCTGAGCCAGGGAAAGAATCAGCCCCAGTACTTC.